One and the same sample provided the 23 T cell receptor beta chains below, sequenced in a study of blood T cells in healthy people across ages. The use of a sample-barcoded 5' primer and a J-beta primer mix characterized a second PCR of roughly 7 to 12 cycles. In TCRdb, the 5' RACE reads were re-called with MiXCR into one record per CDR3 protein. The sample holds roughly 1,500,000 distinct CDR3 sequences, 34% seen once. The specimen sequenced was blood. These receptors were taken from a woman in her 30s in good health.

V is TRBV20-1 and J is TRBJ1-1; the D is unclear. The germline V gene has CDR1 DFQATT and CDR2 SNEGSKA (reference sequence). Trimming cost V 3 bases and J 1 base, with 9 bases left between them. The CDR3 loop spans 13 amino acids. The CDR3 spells CSARSIQNTEAFF. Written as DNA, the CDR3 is TGCAGTGCTAGGAGCATACAGAACACTGAAGCTTTCTTT.

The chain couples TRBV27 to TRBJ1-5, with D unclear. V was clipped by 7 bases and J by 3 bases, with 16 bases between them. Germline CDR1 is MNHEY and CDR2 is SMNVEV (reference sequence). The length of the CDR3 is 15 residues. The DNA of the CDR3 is TGTGCCAGCAATCCGACGGGATTCGTCAATCAGCCCCAGCATTTT. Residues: CASNPTGFVNQPQHF.

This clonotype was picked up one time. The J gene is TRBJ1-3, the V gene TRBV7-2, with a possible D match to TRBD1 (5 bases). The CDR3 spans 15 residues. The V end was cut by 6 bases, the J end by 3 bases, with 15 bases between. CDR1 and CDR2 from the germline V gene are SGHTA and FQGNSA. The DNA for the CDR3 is TGTGCCAGCAGTTTCCGACAGACGAGTGGAAACACCATATATTTT. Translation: CASSFRQTSGNTIYF.

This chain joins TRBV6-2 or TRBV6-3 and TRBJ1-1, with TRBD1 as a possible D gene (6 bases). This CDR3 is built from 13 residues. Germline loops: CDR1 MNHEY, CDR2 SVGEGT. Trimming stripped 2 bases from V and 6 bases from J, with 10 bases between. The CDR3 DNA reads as TGTGCCAGCAGTTACGGCAGGGGTGCTGAAGCTTTCTTT. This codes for CASSYGRGAEAFF.

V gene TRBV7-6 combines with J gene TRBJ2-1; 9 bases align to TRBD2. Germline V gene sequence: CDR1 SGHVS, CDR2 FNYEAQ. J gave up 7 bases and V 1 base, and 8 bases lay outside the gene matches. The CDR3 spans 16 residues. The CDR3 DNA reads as TGTGCCAGCAGCTTAGGACCGGGACTAGCTGGTAATGAGCAGTTCTTC. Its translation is CASSLGPGLAGNEQFF.

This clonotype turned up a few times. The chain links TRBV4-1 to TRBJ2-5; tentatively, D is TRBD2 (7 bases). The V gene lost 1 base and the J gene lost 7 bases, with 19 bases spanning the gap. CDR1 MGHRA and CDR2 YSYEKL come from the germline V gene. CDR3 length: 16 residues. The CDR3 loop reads CASSQVEGGEWATQYF. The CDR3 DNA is TGCGCCAGCAGCCAAGTCGAAGGGGGGGAGTGGGCGACCCAGTACTTC.

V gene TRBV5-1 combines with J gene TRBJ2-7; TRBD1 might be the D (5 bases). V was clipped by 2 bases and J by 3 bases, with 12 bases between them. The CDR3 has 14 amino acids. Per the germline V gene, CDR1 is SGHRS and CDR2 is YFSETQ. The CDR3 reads CASSLQEPFYEQYF. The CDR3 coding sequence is TGCGCCAGCAGCTTACAGGAACCGTTCTACGAGCAGTACTTC.

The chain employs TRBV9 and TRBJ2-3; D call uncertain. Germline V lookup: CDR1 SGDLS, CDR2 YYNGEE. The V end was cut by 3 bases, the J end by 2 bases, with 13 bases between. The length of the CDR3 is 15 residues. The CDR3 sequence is CASSERPFPTDTQYF. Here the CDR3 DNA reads TGTGCCAGCAGCGAGAGACCCTTCCCCACAGATACGCAGTATTTT.

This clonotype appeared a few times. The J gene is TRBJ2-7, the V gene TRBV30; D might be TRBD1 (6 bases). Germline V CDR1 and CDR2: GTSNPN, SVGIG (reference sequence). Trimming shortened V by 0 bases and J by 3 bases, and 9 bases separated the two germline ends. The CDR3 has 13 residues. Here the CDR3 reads CAWSVGHVYEQYF. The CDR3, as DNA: TGTGCCTGGAGTGTGGGACACGTCTACGAGCAGTACTTC.

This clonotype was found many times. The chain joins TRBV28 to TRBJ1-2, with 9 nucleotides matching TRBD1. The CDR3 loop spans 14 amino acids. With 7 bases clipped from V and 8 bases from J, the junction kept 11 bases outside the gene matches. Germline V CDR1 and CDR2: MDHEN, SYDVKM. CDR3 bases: TGTGCCAGCAAAGAACGGCACAGGGGGCGAGGCTACACCTTC. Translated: CASKERHRGRGYTF.

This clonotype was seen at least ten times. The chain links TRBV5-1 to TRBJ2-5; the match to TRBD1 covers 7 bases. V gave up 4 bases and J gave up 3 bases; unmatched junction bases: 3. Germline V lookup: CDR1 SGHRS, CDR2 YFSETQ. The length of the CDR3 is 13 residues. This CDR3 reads CASSRDSEETQYF. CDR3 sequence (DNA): TGCGCCAGCAGCCGGGACAGCGAAGAGACCCAGTACTTC.

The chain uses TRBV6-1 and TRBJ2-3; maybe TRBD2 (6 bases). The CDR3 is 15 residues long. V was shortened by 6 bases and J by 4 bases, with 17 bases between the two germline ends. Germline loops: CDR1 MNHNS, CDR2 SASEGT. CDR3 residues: CASRSAGRKADTQYF. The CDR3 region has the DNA TGTGCCAGCAGGTCCGCGGGGAGGAAGGCAGATACGCAGTATTTT.

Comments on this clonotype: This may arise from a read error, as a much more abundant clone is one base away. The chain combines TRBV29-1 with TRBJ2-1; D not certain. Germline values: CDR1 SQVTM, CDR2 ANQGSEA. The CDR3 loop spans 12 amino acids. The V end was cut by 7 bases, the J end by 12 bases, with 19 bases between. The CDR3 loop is CSGEPATGVQFF. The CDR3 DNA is TGCAGCGGCGAGCCGGCAACGGGTGTGCAGTTCTTC.

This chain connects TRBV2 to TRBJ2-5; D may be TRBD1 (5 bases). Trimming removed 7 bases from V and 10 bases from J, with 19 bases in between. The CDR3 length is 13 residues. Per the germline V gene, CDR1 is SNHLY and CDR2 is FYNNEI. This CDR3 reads CASTIGAQVGQYF. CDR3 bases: TGTGCCAGCACCATTGGGGCCCAGGTTGGCCAGTACTTC.

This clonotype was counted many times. This CDR3 is CSARLRKGNEQFF. For the CDR3, the DNA is TGCAGTGCTAGGCTCCGAAAGGGCAATGAGCAGTTCTTC. V usage is TRBV20-1 and J usage is TRBJ2-1; D is unresolved. V was pared by 3 bases and J by 6 bases, with 12 bases between. This CDR3 region has 13 residues. Germline CDR1 reads DFQATT; CDR2 reads SNEGSKA (reference sequence).

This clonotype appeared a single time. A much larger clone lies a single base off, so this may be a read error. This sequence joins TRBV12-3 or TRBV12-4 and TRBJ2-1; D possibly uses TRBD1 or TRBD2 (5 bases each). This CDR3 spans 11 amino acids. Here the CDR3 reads CTSTLGDEQFF. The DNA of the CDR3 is TGTACCAGCACCTTGGGGGATGAGCAGTTCTTC.

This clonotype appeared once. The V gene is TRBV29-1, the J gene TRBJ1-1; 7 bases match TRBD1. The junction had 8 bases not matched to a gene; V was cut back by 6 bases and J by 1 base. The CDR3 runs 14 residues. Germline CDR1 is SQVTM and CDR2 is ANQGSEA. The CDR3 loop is CSVLSGQTNTEAFF. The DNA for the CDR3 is TGCAGCGTACTCTCGGGACAGACGAACACTGAAGCTTTCTTT.

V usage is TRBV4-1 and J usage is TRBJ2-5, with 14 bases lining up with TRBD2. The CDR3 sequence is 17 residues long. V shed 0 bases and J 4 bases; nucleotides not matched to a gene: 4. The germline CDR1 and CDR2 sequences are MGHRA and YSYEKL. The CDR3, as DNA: TGCGCCAGCAGCCAAGAAAGACTAGCGGGAGGGGGAGAGACCCAGTACTTC. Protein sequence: CASSQERLAGGGETQYF.

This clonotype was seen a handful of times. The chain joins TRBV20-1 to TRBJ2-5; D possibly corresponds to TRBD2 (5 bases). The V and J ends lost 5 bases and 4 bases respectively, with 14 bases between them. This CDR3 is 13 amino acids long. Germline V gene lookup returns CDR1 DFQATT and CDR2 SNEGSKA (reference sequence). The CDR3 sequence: CSAPSSHTETQYF. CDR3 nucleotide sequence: TGCAGTGCTCCTAGCTCCCACACAGAGACCCAGTACTTC.

CDR3 region: CSAPPDRVRDEKLFF. The DNA for the CDR3 is TGCAGTGCACCCCCTGACCGGGTTAGGGATGAAAAACTGTTTTTT. This rearrangement joins TRBV20-1 to TRBJ1-4, with D unresolved. Deletions cut 6 bases from V and 6 bases from J, with 20 bases between. The CDR3 totals 15 residues. Germline V gene sequence: CDR1 DFQATT, CDR2 SNEGSKA (reference sequence).

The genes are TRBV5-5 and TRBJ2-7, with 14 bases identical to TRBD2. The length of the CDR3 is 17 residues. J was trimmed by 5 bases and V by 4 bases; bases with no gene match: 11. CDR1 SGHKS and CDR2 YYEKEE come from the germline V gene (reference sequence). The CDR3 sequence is CASSSEGLAGGGHEQYF. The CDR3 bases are TGTGCCAGCAGCAGCGAAGGACTAGCGGGAGGTGGCCACGAGCAGTACTTC.

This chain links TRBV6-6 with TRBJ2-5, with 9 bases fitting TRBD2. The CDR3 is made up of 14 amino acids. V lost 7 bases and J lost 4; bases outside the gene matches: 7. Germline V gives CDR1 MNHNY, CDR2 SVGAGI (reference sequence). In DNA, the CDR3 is TGTGCCAGCATGCGGGAGGGGATTGCAGAGACCCAGTACTTC. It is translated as CASMREGIAETQYF.

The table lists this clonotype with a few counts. CDR3 amino acids: CASSVIGGEKLFF. As DNA, the CDR3 is TGTGCCAGCAGTGTAATAGGGGGTGAAAAACTGTTTTTT. The chain employs TRBV27 and TRBJ1-4; a weak D match, TRBD1 (6 bases). Trimming stripped 5 bases from V and 7 bases from J, with 11 bases between. Germline V gene lookup returns CDR1 MNHEY and CDR2 SMNVEV (reference sequence). CDR3 length: 13 amino acids.